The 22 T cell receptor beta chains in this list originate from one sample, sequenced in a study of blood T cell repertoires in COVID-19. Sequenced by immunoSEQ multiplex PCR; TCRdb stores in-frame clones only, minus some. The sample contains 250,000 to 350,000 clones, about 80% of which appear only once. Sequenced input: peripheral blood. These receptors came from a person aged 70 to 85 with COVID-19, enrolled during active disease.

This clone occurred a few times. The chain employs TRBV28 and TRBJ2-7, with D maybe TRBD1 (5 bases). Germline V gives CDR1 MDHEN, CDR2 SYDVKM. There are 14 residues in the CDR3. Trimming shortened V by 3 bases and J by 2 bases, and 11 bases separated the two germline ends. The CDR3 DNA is TGTGCCAGCAGTTTGTCTGGACAAGCCTACGAGCAGTACTTC. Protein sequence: CASSLSGQAYEQYF.

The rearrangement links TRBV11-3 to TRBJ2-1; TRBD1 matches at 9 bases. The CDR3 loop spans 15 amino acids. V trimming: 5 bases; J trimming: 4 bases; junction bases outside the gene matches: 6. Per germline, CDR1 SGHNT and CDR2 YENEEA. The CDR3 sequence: CASSIRQGGYNEQFF. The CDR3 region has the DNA TGTGCCAGCAGCATAAGACAGGGGGGGTACAATGAGCAGTTCTTC.

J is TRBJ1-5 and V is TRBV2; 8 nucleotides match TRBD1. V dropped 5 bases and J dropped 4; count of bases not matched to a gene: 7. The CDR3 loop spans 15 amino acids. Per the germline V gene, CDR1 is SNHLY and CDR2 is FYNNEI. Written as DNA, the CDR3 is TGTGCCAGCAGTACAGGGGGGCAACCGAATCAGCCCCAGCATTTT. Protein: CASSTGGQPNQPQHF.

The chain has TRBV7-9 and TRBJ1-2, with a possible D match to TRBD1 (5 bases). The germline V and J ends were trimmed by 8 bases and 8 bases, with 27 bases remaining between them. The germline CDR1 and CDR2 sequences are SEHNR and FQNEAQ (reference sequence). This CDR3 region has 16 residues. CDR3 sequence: CASGLRSGQEMEGYTF. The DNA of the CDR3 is TGTGCCAGCGGTTTGCGAAGTGGACAAGAGATGGAGGGCTACACCTTC.

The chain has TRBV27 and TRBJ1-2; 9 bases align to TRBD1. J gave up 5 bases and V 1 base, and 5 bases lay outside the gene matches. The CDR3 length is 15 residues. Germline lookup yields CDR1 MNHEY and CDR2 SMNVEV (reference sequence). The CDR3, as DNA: TGTGCCAGCAGTTTATTTCGGACAGGGGTATATGGCTACACCTTC. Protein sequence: CASSLFRTGVYGYTF.

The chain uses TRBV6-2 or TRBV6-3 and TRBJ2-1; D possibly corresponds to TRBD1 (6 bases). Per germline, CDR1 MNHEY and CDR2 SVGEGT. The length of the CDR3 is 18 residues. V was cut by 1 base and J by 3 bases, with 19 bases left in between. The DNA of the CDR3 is TGTGCCAGCAGTTACTTTGTTTTAACCGGGACACACTACAATGAGCAGTTCTTC. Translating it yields CASSYFVLTGTHYNEQFF.

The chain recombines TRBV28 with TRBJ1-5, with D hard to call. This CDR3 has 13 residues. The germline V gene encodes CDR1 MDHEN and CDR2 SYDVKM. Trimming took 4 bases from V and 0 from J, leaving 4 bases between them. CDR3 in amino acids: CASSSFSNQPQHF. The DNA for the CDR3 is TGTGCCAGCAGTTCCTTTAGCAATCAGCCCCAGCATTTT. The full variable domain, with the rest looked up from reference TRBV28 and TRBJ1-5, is DVKVTQSSRYLVKRTGEKVFLECVQDMDHENMFWYRQDPGLGLRLIYFSYDVKMKEKGDIPEGYSVSREKKERFSLILESASTNQTSMYLCASSSFSNQPQHFGDGTRLSIL.

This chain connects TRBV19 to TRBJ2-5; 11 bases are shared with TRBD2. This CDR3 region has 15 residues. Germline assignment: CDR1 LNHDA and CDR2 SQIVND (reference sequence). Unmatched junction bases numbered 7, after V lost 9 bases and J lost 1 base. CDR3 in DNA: TGTGCCAGCCGTGGGACTAGCGGAATCCAAGAGACCCAGTACTTC. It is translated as CASRGTSGIQETQYF.

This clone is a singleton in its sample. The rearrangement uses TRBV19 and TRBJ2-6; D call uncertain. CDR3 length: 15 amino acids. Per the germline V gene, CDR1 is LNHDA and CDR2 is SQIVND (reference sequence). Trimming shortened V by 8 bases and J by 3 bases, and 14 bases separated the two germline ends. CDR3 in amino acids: CASSAPRFGANVLTF. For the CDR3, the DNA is TGTGCCAGTTCCGCGCCTAGGTTTGGGGCCAACGTCCTGACTTTC.

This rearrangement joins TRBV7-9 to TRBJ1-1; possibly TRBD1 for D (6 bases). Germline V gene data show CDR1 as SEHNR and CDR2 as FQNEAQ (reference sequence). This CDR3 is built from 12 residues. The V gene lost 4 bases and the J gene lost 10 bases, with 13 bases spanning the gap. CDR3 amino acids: CASSSDGGRAFF. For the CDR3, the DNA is TGTGCCAGCAGCTCAGACGGGGGGCGAGCTTTCTTT.

The DNA of the CDR3 is TGTGCCAGCAGACCTTTGGACAGAGACGATGGTATCTACACCTTC. Protein product: CASRPLDRDDGIYTF. V gene TRBV5-6 combines with J gene TRBJ1-2; perhaps TRBD1 as D (6 bases). Germline lookup yields CDR1 SGHDT and CDR2 YYEEEE. V was shortened by 5 bases and J by 10 bases, with 24 bases between the two germline ends. The CDR3 extends over 15 amino acids.

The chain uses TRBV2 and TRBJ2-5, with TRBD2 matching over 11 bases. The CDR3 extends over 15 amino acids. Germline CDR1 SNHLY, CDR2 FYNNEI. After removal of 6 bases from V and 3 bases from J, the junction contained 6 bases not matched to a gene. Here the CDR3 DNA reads TGTGCCAGCAGAAAACTAGCGGGGGTGGAAGAGACCCAGTACTTC. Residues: CASRKLAGVEETQYF.

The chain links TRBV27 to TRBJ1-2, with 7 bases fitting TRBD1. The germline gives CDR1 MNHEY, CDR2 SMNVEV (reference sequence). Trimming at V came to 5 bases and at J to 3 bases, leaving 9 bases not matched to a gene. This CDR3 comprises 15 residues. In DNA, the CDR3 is TGTGCCAGCAGTCCGTACAGGGGAGGCGACTATGGCTACACCTTC. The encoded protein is CASSPYRGGDYGYTF.

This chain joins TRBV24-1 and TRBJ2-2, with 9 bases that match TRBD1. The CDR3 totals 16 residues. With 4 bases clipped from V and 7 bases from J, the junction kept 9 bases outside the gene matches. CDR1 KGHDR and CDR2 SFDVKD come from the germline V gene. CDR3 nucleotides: TGTGCCACCAGTGAGCCCGGGACAGGGCGGATCGGGGAGCTGTTTTTT. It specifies CATSEPGTGRIGELFF.

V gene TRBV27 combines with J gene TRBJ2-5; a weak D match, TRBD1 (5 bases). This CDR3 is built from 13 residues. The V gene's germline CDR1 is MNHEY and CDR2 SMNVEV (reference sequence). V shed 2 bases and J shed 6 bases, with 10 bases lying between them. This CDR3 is CASSLSRVQTQYF. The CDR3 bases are TGTGCCAGCAGTTTAAGCAGGGTACAGACCCAGTACTTC.

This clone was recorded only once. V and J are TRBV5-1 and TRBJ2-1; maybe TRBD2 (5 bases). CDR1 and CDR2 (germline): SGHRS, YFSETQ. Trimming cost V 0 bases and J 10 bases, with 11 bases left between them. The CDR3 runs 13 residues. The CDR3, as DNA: TGCGCCAGCAGCTTGGTTCCAGGAGGAGAGCAGTTCTTC. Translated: CASSLVPGGEQFF. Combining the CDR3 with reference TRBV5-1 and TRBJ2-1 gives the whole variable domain KAGVTQTPRYLIKTRGQQVTLSCSPISGHRSVSWYQQTPGQGLQFLFEYFSETQRNKGNFPGRFSGRQFSNSRSEMNVSTLELGDSALYLCASSLVPGGEQFFGPGTRLTVL.

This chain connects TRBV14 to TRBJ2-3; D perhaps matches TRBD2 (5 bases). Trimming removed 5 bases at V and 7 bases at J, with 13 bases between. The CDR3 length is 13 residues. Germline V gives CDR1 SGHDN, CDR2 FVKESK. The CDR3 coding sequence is TGTGCCAGCAGCGAACGGAGGCTGCATACGCAGTATTTT. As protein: CASSERRLHTQYF.

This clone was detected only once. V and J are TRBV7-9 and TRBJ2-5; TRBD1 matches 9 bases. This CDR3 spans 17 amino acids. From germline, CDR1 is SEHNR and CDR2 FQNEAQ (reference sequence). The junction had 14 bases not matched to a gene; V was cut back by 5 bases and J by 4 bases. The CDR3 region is CASSAVPGQGVGETQYF. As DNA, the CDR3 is TGTGCCAGCAGCGCCGTACCGGGACAGGGAGTGGGAGAGACCCAGTACTTC.

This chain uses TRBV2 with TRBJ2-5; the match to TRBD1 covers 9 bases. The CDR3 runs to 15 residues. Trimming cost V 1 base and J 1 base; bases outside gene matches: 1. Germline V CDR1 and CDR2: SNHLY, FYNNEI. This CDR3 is CASSEDRGPQETQYF. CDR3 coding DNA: TGTGCCAGCAGTGAAGACAGGGGGCCCCAAGAGACCCAGTACTTC.

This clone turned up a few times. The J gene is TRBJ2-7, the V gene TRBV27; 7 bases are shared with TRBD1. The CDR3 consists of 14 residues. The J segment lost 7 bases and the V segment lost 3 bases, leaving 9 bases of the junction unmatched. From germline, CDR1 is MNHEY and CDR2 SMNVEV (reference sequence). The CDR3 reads CASSLGQGVGEQYF. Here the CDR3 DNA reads TGTGCCAGCAGTTTGGGGCAGGGGGTCGGGGAGCAGTACTTC.

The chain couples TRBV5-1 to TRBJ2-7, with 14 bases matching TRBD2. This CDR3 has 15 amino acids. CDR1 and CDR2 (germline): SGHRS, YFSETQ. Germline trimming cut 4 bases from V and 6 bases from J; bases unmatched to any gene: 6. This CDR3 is CASSPTGTSGSEQYF. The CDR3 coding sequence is TGCGCCAGCAGCCCAACCGGGACTAGCGGGAGCGAGCAGTACTTC.

The CDR3 region has the DNA TGCGCCAGCAGCCAGGGACAGGCACGGGTTGGCTACACCTTC. Protein product: CASSQGQARVGYTF. The chain employs TRBV5-1 and TRBJ1-2; TRBD1 agrees at 8 bases. The CDR3 covers 14 residues. Unmatched junction bases numbered 9, after V lost 4 bases and J lost 7 bases. The germline V gene encodes CDR1 SGHRS and CDR2 YFSETQ.